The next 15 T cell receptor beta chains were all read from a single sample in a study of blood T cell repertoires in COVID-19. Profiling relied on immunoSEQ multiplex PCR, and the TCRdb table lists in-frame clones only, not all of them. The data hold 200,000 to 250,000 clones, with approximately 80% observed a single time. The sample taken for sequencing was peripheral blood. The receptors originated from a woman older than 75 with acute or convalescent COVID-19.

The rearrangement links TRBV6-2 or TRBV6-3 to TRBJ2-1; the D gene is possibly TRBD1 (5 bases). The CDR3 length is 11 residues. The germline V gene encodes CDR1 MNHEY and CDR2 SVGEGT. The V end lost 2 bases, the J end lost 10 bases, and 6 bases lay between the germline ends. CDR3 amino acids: CASSYGAEQFF. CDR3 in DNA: TGTGCCAGCAGTTACGGGGCCGAGCAGTTCTTC.

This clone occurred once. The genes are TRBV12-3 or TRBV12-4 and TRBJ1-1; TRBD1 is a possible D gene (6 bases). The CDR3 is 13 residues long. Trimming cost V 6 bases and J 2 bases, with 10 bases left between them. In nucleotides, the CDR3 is TGTGCCAGCAGACCCAGGGGCAACACTGAAGCTTTCTTT. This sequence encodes CASRPRGNTEAFF.

For the CDR3, the DNA is TGTGCCAGTAGTACTACAGGGAGACCCCTGGGGACCCCTCTCTACGAGCAGTACTTC. Amino acids: CASSTTGRPLGTPLYEQYF. This rearrangement joins TRBV19 to TRBJ2-7, with TRBD1 as a possible D gene (6 bases). Germline V lookup: CDR1 LNHDA, CDR2 SQIVND (reference sequence). Trimming removed 4 bases from V and 3 bases from J, with 28 bases in between. The CDR3 runs to 19 residues.

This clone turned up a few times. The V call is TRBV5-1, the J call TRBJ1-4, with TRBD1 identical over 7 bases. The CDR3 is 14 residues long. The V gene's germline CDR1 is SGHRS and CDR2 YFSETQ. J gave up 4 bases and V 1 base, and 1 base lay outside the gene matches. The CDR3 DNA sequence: TGCGCCAGCAGCTTGAGACAGGGTAATGAAAAACTGTTTTTT. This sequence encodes CASSLRQGNEKLFF. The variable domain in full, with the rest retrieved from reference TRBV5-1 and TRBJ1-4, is KAGVTQTPRYLIKTRGQQVTLSCSPISGHRSVSWYQQTPGQGLQFLFEYFSETQRNKGNFPGRFSGRQFSNSRSEMNVSTLELGDSALYLCASSLRQGNEKLFFGSGTQLSVL.

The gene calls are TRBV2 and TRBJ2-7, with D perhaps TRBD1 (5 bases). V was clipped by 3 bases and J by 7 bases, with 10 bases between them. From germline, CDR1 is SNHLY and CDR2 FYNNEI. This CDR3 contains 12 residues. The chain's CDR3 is CASSDQGYEQYF. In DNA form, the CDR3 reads TGTGCCAGCAGTGATCAGGGTTATGAGCAGTACTTC.

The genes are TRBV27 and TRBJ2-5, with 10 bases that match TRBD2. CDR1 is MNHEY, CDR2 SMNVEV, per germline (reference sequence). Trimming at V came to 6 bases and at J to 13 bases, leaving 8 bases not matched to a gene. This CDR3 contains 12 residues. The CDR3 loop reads CASRAGTSVPYF. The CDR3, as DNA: TGTGCCAGCAGGGCCGGGACTAGCGTCCCGTACTTC.

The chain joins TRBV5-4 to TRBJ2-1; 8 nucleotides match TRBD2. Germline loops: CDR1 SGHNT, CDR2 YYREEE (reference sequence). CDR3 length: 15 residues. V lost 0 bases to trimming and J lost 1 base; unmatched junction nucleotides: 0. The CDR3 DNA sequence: TGTGCCAGCAGCTTGGGCGGGGGGTCCTACAATGAGCAGTTCTTC. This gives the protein CASSLGGGSYNEQFF.

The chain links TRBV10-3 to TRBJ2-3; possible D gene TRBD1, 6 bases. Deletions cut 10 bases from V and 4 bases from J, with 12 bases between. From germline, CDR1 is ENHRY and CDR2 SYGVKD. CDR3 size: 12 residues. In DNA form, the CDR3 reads TGTGCCACTCGGACAGCGTCAGATACGCAGTATTTT. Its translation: CATRTASDTQYF.

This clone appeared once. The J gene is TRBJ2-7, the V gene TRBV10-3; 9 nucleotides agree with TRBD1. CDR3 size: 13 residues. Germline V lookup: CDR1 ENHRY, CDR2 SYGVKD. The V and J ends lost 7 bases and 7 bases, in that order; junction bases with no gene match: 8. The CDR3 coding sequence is TGTGCCATCACTAGGACAGGGGAAGGAGAGCAGTACTTC. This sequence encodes CAITRTGEGEQYF.

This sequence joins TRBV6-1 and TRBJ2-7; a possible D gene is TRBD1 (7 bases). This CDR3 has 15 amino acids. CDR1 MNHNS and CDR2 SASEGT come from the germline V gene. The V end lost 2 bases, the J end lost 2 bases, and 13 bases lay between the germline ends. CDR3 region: CASSEYGGTAYEQYF. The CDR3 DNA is TGTGCCAGCAGTGAATATGGAGGGACAGCCTACGAGCAGTACTTC.

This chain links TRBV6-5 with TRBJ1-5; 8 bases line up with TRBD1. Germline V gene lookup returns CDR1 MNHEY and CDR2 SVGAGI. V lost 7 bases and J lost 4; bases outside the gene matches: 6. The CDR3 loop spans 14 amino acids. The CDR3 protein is CASIPTGANQPQHF. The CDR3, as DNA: TGTGCCAGCATCCCGACAGGGGCGAATCAGCCCCAGCATTTT.

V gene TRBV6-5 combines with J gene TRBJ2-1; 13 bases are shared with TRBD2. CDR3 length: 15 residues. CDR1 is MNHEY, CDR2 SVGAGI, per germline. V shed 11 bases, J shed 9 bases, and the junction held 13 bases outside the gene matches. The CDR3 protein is CAAGILAGGKGEQFF. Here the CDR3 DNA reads TGTGCCGCCGGAATACTAGCGGGGGGGAAGGGTGAGCAGTTCTTC.

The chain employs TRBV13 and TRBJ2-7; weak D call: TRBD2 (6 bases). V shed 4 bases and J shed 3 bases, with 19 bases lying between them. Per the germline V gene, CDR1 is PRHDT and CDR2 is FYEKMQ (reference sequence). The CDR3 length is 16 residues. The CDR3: CASSSVPGRPNYEQYF. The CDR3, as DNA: TGTGCCAGCAGCTCGGTCCCCGGGAGACCCAACTACGAGCAGTACTTC.

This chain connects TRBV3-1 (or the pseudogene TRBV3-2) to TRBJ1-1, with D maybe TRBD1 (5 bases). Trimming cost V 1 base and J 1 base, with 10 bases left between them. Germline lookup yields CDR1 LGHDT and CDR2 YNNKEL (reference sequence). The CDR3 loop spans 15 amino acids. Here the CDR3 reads CASSQGYTGNTEAFF. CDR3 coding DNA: TGTGCCAGCAGCCAAGGGTATACAGGGAACACTGAAGCTTTCTTT.

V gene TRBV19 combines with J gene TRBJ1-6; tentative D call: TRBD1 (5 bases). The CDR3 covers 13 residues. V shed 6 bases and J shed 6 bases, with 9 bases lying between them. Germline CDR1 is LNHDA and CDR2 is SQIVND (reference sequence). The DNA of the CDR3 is TGTGCCAGTAGAGGGAGGGGTAATTCACCCCTCCACTTT. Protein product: CASRGRGNSPLHF. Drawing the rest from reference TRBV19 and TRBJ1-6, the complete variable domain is DGGITQSPKYLFRKEGQNVTLSCEQNLNHDAMYWYRQDPGQGLRLIYYSQIVNDFQKGDIAEGYSVSREKKESFPLTVTSAQKNPTAFYLCASRGRGNSPLHFGNGTRLTVT.